This T cell receptor (beta chain) appears in the sequencing data of a study of blood T cell repertoires in COVID-19. Study-level information: Donors in the United States, Italy and Spain gave samples during acute or convalescent COVID-19. The analysed material was cDNA or gDNA that came from T cells, B-cell-depleted T cells, or PBMCs.

Trimming took off 8 bases at V and 3 bases at J, with 8 bases between the two ends. The CDR3 consists of 13 residues. Germline CDR1 is SGHAT and CDR2 is FQNNGV. TCRdb's table, derived via immunoSEQ multiplex PCR, lists solely in-frame clones and lacks some. This sample has a few hundred thousand clones, with roughly 85% found just once. V is TRBV11-2 and J is TRBJ1-6; D not resolved. The clonotype was recovered from a man aged 45-65 years with active or convalescent COVID-19. Sequenced input: peripheral blood. The CDR3 reads CASLEGYNSPLHF. CDR3 nucleotide sequence: TGTGCCAGCTTGGAGGGCTATAATTCACCCCTCCACTTT.